These 32 T cell receptor beta chains were all obtained from the same sample, sequenced in a study of human T cells and chemical hapten exposure. Sample time point: healthy volunteer bleed at 6 weeks. Whole blood that had not been fractionated was the source of extracted total RNA. TCRdb analysed the RACE reads with MiXCR anew, one entry per CDR3 protein. The sample includes tens of thousands of distinct CDR3 sequences, roughly 5.4% of them seen just once. The sequencing input was whole blood. The source is a human donor in good health. Some clones in this sample may be carry-over from other donors' samples.

This clonotype was detected many times. The chain carries TRBV12-3 or TRBV12-4 and TRBJ2-1; D uncertain. Deletions cut 9 bases from V and 0 bases from J, with 12 bases between. The length of the CDR3 is 14 residues. The CDR3 DNA follows: TGTGCCAGTGGACCGCTGAGCTCCTACAATGAGCAGTTCTTC. It specifies CASGPLSSYNEQFF.

This clonotype was found many times. The chain combines TRBV4-1 with TRBJ2-7; tentative D call: TRBD1 (5 bases). The CDR3 sequence is 14 residues long. Per the germline V gene, CDR1 is MGHRA and CDR2 is YSYEKL. The V end was cut by 1 base, the J end by 3 bases, with 10 bases between. CDR3 residues: CASSQGGPNYEQYF. The CDR3 nucleotides are TGCGCCAGCAGCCAAGGGGGCCCCAACTACGAGCAGTACTTC.

This clonotype was detected many times. The V and J genes are TRBV9 and TRBJ2-1; D is possibly TRBD1 or TRBD2 (5 bases each). The CDR3 sequence is 16 residues long. The ends were cut back, 0 bases at V and 6 bases at J, with 16 bases in the middle. The germline V gene encodes CDR1 SGDLS and CDR2 YYNGEE. CDR3 sequence reads: CASSVDNGGTGNEQFF. The DNA for the CDR3 is TGTGCCAGCAGCGTAGATAATGGGGGAACGGGCAATGAGCAGTTCTTC.

This clonotype was counted between two and nine times. The rearrangement links TRBV6-1 to TRBJ2-7, with TRBD2 matching 7 bases. Germline CDR1 reads MNHNS; CDR2 reads SASEGT. This CDR3 region has 13 residues. The junction had 2 bases not matched to a gene; V was cut back by 3 bases and J by 3 bases. CDR3 region: CASSDSSGYEQYF. The CDR3 bases are TGTGCCAGCAGTGACTCTAGCGGCTACGAGCAGTACTTC.

On this clonotype itself: A single base separates this from a much larger clone, so it may be a read error. The gene calls are TRBV5-6 and TRBJ1-2; the D gene is possibly TRBD1 (5 bases). This CDR3 is built from 15 residues. Trimming pared 2 bases from V and 2 bases from J, leaving 13 bases between. Germline V gives CDR1 SGHDT, CDR2 YYEEEE. CDR3 in DNA: TGTGCCAGCAGCTTTAAACAGGAGGACAACTATGGCTACACCTTC. Its translation is CASSFKQEDNYGYTF.

In its sample, this clonotype was seen many times. This chain uses TRBV7-2 with TRBJ2-1; 9 nucleotides align to TRBD1. CDR1 and CDR2 from the germline V gene are SGHTA and FQGNSA. The CDR3 length is 14 residues. Germline trimming cut 4 bases from V and 5 bases from J; bases unmatched to any gene: 3. The CDR3 nucleotides are TGTGCCAGCAGCTGGAGGACAGGGGACAATGAGCAGTTCTTC. Amino acids: CASSWRTGDNEQFF.

This clonotype was observed at least ten times. This chain links TRBV5-6 with TRBJ1-1; TRBD1 matches at 11 bases. This CDR3 is built from 18 residues. Losses at the gene ends were 5 bases for V and 0 bases for J; bases not matched to a gene: 12. CDR1 and CDR2 from the germline V gene are SGHDT and YYEEEE. In nucleotides, the CDR3 is TGTGCCAGCAGGACCTTCCGGGACAGGGGGGTCATGAACACTGAAGCTTTCTTT. It translates to CASRTFRDRGVMNTEAFF. Filled out from reference TRBV5-6 and TRBJ1-1, the complete variable domain reads DAGVTQSPTHLIKTRGQQVTLRCSPKSGHDTVSWYQQALGQGPQFIFQYYEEEERQRGNFPDRFSGHQFPNYSSELNVNALLLGDSALYLCASRTFRDRGVMNTEAFFGQGTRLTVV.

This clonotype was picked up many times. The V and J genes are TRBV30 and TRBJ2-5; TRBD1 matches 9 bases. J gave up 0 bases and V 3 bases, and 2 bases lay outside the gene matches. This CDR3 has 14 amino acids. Germline assignment: CDR1 GTSNPN and CDR2 SVGIG (reference sequence). The CDR3 DNA follows: TGTGCCTGGAGGAGACAGGGGGACCAAGAGACCCAGTACTTC. This encodes CAWRRQGDQETQYF. Based on the CDR3 plus reference TRBV30 and TRBJ2-5, the full variable domain is SQTIHQWPATLVQPVGSPLSLECTVEGTSNPNLYWYRQAAGRGLQLLFYSVGIGQISSEVPQNLSASRPQDRQFILSSKKLLLSDSGFYLCAWRRQGDQETQYFGPGTRLLVL.

The J gene is TRBJ2-3, the V gene TRBV28; D may correspond to TRBD1 or TRBD2 (6 bases each). This CDR3 has 15 residues. V lost 2 bases to trimming and J lost 5 bases, with 14 bases between them. Per germline, CDR1 MDHEN and CDR2 SYDVKM. CDR3 sequence: CASSLRGEGGDTQYF. CDR3 nucleotide sequence: TGTGCCAGCAGTTTAAGGGGAGAGGGGGGAGATACGCAGTATTTT. The complete variable domain, with remaining parts taken from reference TRBV28 and TRBJ2-3, reads DVKVTQSSRYLVKRTGEKVFLECVQDMDHENMFWYRQDPGLGLRLIYFSYDVKMKEKGDIPEGYSVSREKKERFSLILESASTNQTSMYLCASSLRGEGGDTQYFGPGTRLTVL.

This clonotype was counted many times. The chain carries TRBV28 and TRBJ2-3; tentatively, D is TRBD1 (6 bases). Trimming shortened V by 6 bases and J by 6 bases, and 13 bases separated the two germline ends. CDR1 is MDHEN, CDR2 SYDVKM, per germline. The CDR3 length is 13 residues. The CDR3 protein is CASRDQGPDTQYF. The CDR3 nucleotides read TGTGCCAGCAGGGATCAGGGGCCGGATACGCAGTATTTT.

Many counts were recorded for this clonotype. This sequence joins TRBV9 and TRBJ1-1; tentative D call: TRBD1 (5 bases). This CDR3 is built from 14 residues. CDR1 and CDR2 from the germline V gene are SGDLS and YYNGEE. V dropped 2 bases and J dropped 4 bases, with 12 bases sitting between them. DNA of the CDR3: TGTGCCAGCAGCGTCCACTTGGGGGTCACTGAAGCTTTCTTT. Protein product: CASSVHLGVTEAFF.

This clonotype came up many times. The chain has TRBV5-6 and TRBJ1-1; D is unclear. The CDR3 length is 14 residues. Germline CDR1 SGHDT, CDR2 YYEEEE. V dropped 2 bases and J dropped 2 bases, with 10 bases sitting between them. For the CDR3, the DNA is TGTGCCAGCAGCTTCCCTAGGGATAACACTGAAGCTTTCTTT. This gives the protein CASSFPRDNTEAFF.

This clonotype was seen a few times. CDR3 in amino acids: CASSRRTGDNYGYTF. Here the CDR3 DNA reads TGCGCCAGCAGCCGGAGGACAGGGGATAACTATGGCTACACCTTC. The rearrangement joins TRBV4-1 to TRBJ1-2; TRBD1 matches 9 bases. Germline V gene lookup returns CDR1 MGHRA and CDR2 YSYEKL. CDR3 length equals 15 residues. The trim removed 4 bases at V and 1 base at J, leaving 4 bases unmatched.

This clonotype was seen only a few times. V is TRBV10-3 and J is TRBJ2-7, with D perhaps matching TRBD2 (6 bases). Looked up from germline, CDR1 is ENHRY and CDR2 is SYGVKD. The CDR3 has 13 amino acids. The ends were cut back, 0 bases at V and 6 bases at J, with 9 bases in the middle. For the CDR3, the DNA is TGTGCCATCAGTGAGTCGACTAGACCCGAGCAGTACTTC. Protein: CAISESTRPEQYF.

This clonotype has ten or more counts. The V gene is TRBV6-5, the J gene TRBJ1-5, with 9 bases that match TRBD1. The CDR3 runs to 15 residues. The germline V gene encodes CDR1 MNHEY and CDR2 SVGAGI. J was trimmed by 2 bases and V by 6 bases; bases with no gene match: 5. CDR3 loop: CASSRRTGGNQPQHF. The CDR3 DNA follows: TGTGCCAGCAGCCGCAGGACAGGGGGCAATCAGCCCCAGCATTTT.

This clonotype was found many times. This chain joins TRBV5-1 and TRBJ2-1; no reliable D call. Germline values: CDR1 SGHRS, CDR2 YFSETQ. This CDR3 comprises 14 residues. The V end was cut by 7 bases, the J end by 5 bases, with 16 bases between. The CDR3: CASGLPDSNNEQFF. Here the CDR3 DNA reads TGCGCCAGCGGCCTCCCAGATTCCAACAATGAGCAGTTCTTC.

This clonotype was counted a few times. The V call is TRBV10-3, the J call TRBJ2-3; 12 nucleotides match TRBD2. Germline CDR1 reads ENHRY; CDR2 reads SYGVKD. The CDR3 contains 17 residues. Germline trimming cut 0 bases from V and 5 bases from J; bases unmatched to any gene: 6. The DNA of the CDR3 is TGTGCCATCAGTGAGTCGATACTAGCGGGAGGCTTAGATACGCAGTATTTT. Protein product: CAISESILAGGLDTQYF.

This chain joins TRBV7-2 and TRBJ1-6, with D perhaps matching TRBD1 (6 bases). This CDR3 has 14 residues. Per the germline V gene, CDR1 is SGHTA and CDR2 is FQGNSA. Trimming left V 4 bases short and J 9 bases short, with 13 bases between. The CDR3 loop is CASSYILQGSPLHF. CDR3 in DNA: TGTGCCAGCAGCTACATTCTACAGGGTTCACCCCTCCACTTT.

This clonotype was seen a few times. This chain joins TRBV6-1 and TRBJ1-1; D is unclear. From germline, CDR1 is MNHNS and CDR2 SASEGT. The V and J ends lost 5 bases and 3 bases respectively, with 10 bases between them. The CDR3 loop spans 13 amino acids. Here the CDR3 DNA reads TGTGCCAGCAGTAAGGATCCCGACACTGAAGCTTTCTTT. Its translation is CASSKDPDTEAFF.

CDR3 sequence reads: CASSPRVEISGANVLTF. The CDR3, as DNA: TGTGCCAGCAGTCCGAGGGTTGAGATCTCTGGGGCCAACGTCCTGACTTTC. The chain recombines TRBV6-2 or TRBV6-3 with TRBJ2-6, with a weak D call TRBD2 (5 bases). This CDR3 has 17 amino acids. Trimming removed 5 bases at V and 0 bases at J, with 14 bases between. Germline V CDR1 and CDR2: MNHEY, SVGEGT.

In its sample, this clonotype was seen many times. The chain carries TRBV20-1 and TRBJ2-1; the match to TRBD2 covers 11 bases. The CDR3 is made up of 15 amino acids. The J segment lost 7 bases and the V segment lost 6 bases, leaving 11 bases of the junction unmatched. The V gene's germline CDR1 is DFQATT and CDR2 SNEGSKA (reference sequence). The CDR3 reads CSAAFPGLAVNEQFF. The DNA of the CDR3 is TGCAGTGCCGCCTTCCCGGGACTAGCGGTAAATGAGCAGTTCTTC.

The table lists this clonotype with many counts. The gene calls are TRBV5-6 and TRBJ1-2, with TRBD1 as a possible D gene (5 bases). Deletions cut 0 bases from V and 8 bases from J, with 11 bases between. CDR3 length equals 13 residues. Germline CDR1 reads SGHDT; CDR2 reads YYEEEE. The CDR3 loop reads CASSLGQTDGYTF. As DNA, the CDR3 is TGTGCCAGCAGCTTGGGACAGACGGACGGCTACACCTTC. The full variable domain, its missing parts supplied by reference TRBV5-6 and TRBJ1-2, is DAGVTQSPTHLIKTRGQQVTLRCSPKSGHDTVSWYQQALGQGPQFIFQYYEEEERQRGNFPDRFSGHQFPNYSSELNVNALLLGDSALYLCASSLGQTDGYTFGSGTRLTVV.

This clonotype was seen ten or more times. The V and J genes are TRBV7-9 and TRBJ1-2, with 7 nucleotides matching TRBD1. Germline CDR1 and CDR2: SEHNR and FQNEAQ (reference sequence). This CDR3 spans 13 amino acids. V was clipped by 5 bases and J by 7 bases; unmatched bases: 7. CDR3 protein: CASSQGRGAGYTF. Written as DNA, the CDR3 is TGTGCCAGCAGCCAAGGCAGGGGGGCTGGCTACACCTTC.

This clonotype has a count of ten or more. The rearrangement links TRBV29-1 to TRBJ1-1, with a tentative D call TRBD1 (6 bases). The germline V gene encodes CDR1 SQVTM and CDR2 ANQGSEA. V was trimmed by 4 bases and J by 7 bases, leaving 16 bases between them. This CDR3 has 13 residues. The CDR3 here is CSVVLEGGGEAFF. The CDR3 DNA is TGCAGCGTTGTGTTGGAGGGGGGTGGTGAAGCTTTCTTT.

This chain connects TRBV2 to TRBJ1-4; maybe TRBD1 (6 bases). Germline CDR1 and CDR2: SNHLY and FYNNEI. Trimming pared 5 bases from V and 0 bases from J, leaving 10 bases between. This CDR3 has 15 amino acids. CDR3 nucleotides: TGTGCCAGCAGTCCACAGGGAGCAACTAATGAAAAACTGTTTTTT. The encoded protein is CASSPQGATNEKLFF. The whole variable domain, remainder taken from reference TRBV2 and TRBJ1-4, is EPEVTQTPSHQVTQMGQEVILRCVPISNHLYFYWYRQILGQKVEFLVSFYNNEISEKSEIFDDQFSVERPDGSNFTLKIRSTKLEDSAMYFCASSPQGATNEKLFFGSGTQLSVL.

This clonotype occurred many times. The chain has TRBV20-1 and TRBJ2-3; no firm D call. This CDR3 contains 15 residues. The germline V gene has CDR1 DFQATT and CDR2 SNEGSKA (reference sequence). The V gene lost 2 bases and the J gene lost 0 bases, with 12 bases spanning the gap. The CDR3 DNA is TGCAGTGCTAGAAGGCCAGTGGGGAGCACAGATACGCAGTATTTT. It encodes CSARRPVGSTDTQYF.

This clonotype was observed at least ten times. J is TRBJ2-7 and V is TRBV4-2; tentative D call: TRBD2 (5 bases). Germline V lookup: CDR1 LGHNA, CDR2 YNFKEQ. The CDR3 has 17 residues. Trimming removed 2 bases at V and 3 bases at J, with 20 bases between. This CDR3 is CASSQSTLEGRGYEQYF. The CDR3 coding sequence is TGTGCCAGCAGCCAATCGACTTTAGAGGGCCGAGGCTACGAGCAGTACTTC.

This clonotype was detected ten times or more. V and J are TRBV2 and TRBJ2-5, with D tentatively TRBD2 (6 bases). V was shortened by 8 bases and J by 2 bases, with 12 bases between the two germline ends. Germline V gives CDR1 SNHLY, CDR2 FYNNEI. The CDR3 is 13 residues long. DNA of the CDR3: TGTGCCAGCGGGACTTGGGATCAAGAGACCCAGTACTTC. It is translated as CASGTWDQETQYF.

This clonotype was recorded at least ten times. CDR3 coding DNA: TGCGCCAGCAGTCTCGGGGCGAGTGGCACAGATACGCAGTATTTT. Amino acid sequence: CASSLGASGTDTQYF. The chain has TRBV4-3 and TRBJ2-3, with D perhaps given as TRBD1 or TRBD2 (5 bases each). The CDR3 contains 15 residues. Germline loops: CDR1 LGHNA, CDR2 YSLEER. V gave up 6 bases and J gave up 1 base, with 14 bases separating them.

This clonotype was seen at least ten times. The chain links TRBV18 to TRBJ1-1; 12 bases line up with TRBD1. J gave up 4 bases and V 3 bases, and 3 bases lay outside the gene matches. The CDR3 sequence is 15 residues long. CDR1 KGHSH and CDR2 LQKENI come from the germline V gene. This chain's CDR3 is CASSPAGQGATEAFF. CDR3 DNA: TGTGCCAGCTCACCCGCGGGACAGGGGGCCACTGAAGCTTTCTTT.

The CDR3 here is CASSWGVGAAQPQHF. In DNA form, the CDR3 reads TGTGCCAGCAGCTGGGGCGTGGGGGCGGCTCAGCCCCAGCATTTT. The gene calls are TRBV5-5 and TRBJ1-5, with D possibly TRBD1 on 6 matching bases. Germline V gene lookup returns CDR1 SGHKS and CDR2 YYEKEE (reference sequence). Trimming took off 3 bases at V and 6 bases at J, with 16 bases between the two ends. CDR3 length: 15 residues. The variable domain in full, completed from reference TRBV5-5 and TRBJ1-5, reads DAGVTQSPTHLIKTRGQQVTLRCSPISGHKSVSWYQQVLGQGPQFIFQYYEKEERGRGNFPDRFSARQFPNYSSELNVNALLLGDSALYLCASSWGVGAAQPQHFGDGTRLSIL.

The J gene is TRBJ1-1, the V gene TRBV7-9; 7 bases are shared with TRBD1. Germline CDR1 and CDR2: SEHNR and FQNEAQ (reference sequence). The CDR3 runs 17 residues. Losses at the gene ends were 11 bases for V and 0 bases for J; bases not matched to a gene: 18. The CDR3 bases are TGTGCCTGTCAAGGGGTAGGGGGCGCGAGTCTGAACACTGAAGCTTTCTTT. Translating gives CACQGVGGASLNTEAFF.